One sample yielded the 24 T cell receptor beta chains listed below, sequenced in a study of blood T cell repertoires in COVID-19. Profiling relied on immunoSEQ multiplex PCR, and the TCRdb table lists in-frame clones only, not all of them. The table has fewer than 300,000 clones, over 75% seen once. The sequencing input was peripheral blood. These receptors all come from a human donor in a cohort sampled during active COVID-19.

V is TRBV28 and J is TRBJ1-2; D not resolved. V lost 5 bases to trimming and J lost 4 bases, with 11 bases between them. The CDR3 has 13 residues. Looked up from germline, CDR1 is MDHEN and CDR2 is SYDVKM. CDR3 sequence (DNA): TGTGCCAGCAGTCCTAGGAGATTCTATGGCTACACCTTC. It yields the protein CASSPRRFYGYTF.

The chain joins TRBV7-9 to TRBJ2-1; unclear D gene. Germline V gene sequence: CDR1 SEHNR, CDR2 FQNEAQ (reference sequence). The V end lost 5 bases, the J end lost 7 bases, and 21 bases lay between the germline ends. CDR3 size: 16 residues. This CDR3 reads CASSEPPPQRRNEQFF. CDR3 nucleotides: TGTGCCAGCAGCGAGCCACCCCCCCAGCGTAGGAATGAGCAGTTCTTC.

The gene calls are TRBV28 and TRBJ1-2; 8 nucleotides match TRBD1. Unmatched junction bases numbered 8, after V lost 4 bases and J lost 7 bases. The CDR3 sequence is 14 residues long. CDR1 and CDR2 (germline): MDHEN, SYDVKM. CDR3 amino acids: CASSSTGAMGGYTF. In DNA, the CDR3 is TGTGCCAGCAGTTCGACAGGGGCTATGGGTGGCTACACCTTC.

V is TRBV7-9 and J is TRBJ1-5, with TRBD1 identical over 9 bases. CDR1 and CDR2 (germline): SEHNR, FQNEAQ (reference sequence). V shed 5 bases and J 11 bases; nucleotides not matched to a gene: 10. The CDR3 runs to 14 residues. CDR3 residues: CASSRGQGLMAQHF. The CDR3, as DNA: TGTGCCAGCAGCCGGGGACAGGGCCTTATGGCCCAGCATTTT.

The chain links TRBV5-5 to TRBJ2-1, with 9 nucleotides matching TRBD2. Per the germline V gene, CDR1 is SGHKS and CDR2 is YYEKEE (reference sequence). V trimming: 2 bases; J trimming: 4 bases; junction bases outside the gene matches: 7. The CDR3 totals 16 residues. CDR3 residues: CASSFLGSGGYNEQFF. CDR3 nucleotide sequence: TGTGCCAGCAGCTTTCTTGGTAGCGGGGGTTACAATGAGCAGTTCTTC. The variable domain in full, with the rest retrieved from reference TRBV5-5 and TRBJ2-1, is DAGVTQSPTHLIKTRGQQVTLRCSPISGHKSVSWYQQVLGQGPQFIFQYYEKEERGRGNFPDRFSARQFPNYSSELNVNALLLGDSALYLCASSFLGSGGYNEQFFGPGTRLTVL.

The CDR3 is CASSLGTSGEGNIQYF. The CDR3 nucleotides read TGCGCCAGCAGCTTGGGGACTAGCGGTGAAGGAAACATTCAGTACTTC. J is TRBJ2-4 and V is TRBV5-1, with TRBD2 matching over 10 bases. V lost 0 bases to trimming and J lost 6 bases; unmatched junction nucleotides: 6. The CDR3 is made up of 16 amino acids. Germline V CDR1 and CDR2: SGHRS, YFSETQ.

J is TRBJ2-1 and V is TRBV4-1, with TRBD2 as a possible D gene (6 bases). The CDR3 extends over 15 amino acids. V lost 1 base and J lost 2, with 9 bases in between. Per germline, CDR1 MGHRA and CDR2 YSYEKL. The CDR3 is CASSQVPSAYNEQFF. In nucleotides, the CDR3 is TGCGCCAGCAGCCAAGTTCCTAGCGCCTACAATGAGCAGTTCTTC.

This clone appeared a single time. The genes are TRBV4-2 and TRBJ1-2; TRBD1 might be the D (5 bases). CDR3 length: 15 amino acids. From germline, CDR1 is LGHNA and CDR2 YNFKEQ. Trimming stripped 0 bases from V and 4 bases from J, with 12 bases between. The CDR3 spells CASSQDRGQGYGYTF. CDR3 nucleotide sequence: TGTGCCAGCAGCCAAGATAGGGGCCAGGGCTATGGCTACACCTTC.

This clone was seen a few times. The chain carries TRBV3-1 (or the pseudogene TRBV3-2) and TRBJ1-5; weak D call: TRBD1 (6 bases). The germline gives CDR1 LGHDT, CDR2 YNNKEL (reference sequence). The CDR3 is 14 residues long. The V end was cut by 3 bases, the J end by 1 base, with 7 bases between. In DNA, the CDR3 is TGTGCCAGCAGCCACACAGGGAGCAATCAGCCCCAGCATTTT. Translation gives CASSHTGSNQPQHF.

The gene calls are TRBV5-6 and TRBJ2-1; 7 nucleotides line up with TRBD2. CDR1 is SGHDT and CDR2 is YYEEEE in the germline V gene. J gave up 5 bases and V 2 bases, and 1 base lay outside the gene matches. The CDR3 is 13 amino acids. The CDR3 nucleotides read TGTGCCAGCAGCTTTGCGGGGGACAATGAGCAGTTCTTC. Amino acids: CASSFAGDNEQFF.

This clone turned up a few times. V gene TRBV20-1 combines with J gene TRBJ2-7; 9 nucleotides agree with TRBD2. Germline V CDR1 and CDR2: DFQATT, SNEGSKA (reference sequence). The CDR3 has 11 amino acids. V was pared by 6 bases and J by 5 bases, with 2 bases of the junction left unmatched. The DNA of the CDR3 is TGCAGTGCAACTAGCGGGCACGAGCAGTACTTC. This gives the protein CSATSGHEQYF.

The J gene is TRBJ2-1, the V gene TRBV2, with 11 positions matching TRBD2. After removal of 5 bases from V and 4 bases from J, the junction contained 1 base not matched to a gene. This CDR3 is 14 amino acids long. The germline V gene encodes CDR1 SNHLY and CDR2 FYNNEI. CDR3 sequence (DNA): TGTGCCAGCAGTTTAGCGGGAGGGTACAATGAGCAGTTCTTC. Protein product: CASSLAGGYNEQFF.

Here the CDR3 DNA reads TGTGCCAGTAGAGGACTAGCCCAAGAGACCCAGTACTTC. It translates to CASRGLAQETQYF. V usage is TRBV19 and J usage is TRBJ2-5, with 8 nucleotides matching TRBD2. J lost 1 base, V lost 6 bases, and 1 base had no gene match. CDR3 length equals 13 residues. The germline CDR1 and CDR2 sequences are LNHDA and SQIVND (reference sequence). Filled out from reference TRBV19 and TRBJ2-5, the complete variable domain reads DGGITQSPKYLFRKEGQNVTLSCEQNLNHDAMYWYRQDPGQGLRLIYYSQIVNDFQKGDIAEGYSVSREKKESFPLTVTSAQKNPTAFYLCASRGLAQETQYFGPGTRLLVL.

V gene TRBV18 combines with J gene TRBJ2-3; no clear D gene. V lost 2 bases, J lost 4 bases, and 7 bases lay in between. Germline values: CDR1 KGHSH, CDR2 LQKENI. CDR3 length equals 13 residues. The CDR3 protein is CASSPSRPDTQYF. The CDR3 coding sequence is TGTGCCAGCTCACCATCCAGGCCAGATACGCAGTATTTT.

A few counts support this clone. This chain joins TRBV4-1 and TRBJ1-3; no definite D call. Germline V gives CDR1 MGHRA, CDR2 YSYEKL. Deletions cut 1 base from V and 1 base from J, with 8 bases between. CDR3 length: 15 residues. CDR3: CASSQVRGSGNTIYF. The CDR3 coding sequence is TGCGCCAGCAGCCAAGTCAGAGGGTCTGGAAACACCATATATTTT.

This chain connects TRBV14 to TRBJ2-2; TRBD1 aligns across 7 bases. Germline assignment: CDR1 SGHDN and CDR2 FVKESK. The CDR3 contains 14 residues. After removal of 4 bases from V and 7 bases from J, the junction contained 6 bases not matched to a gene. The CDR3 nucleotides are TGTGCCAGCAGCCTAAGACAGGGCTTCGGGGAGCTGTTTTTT. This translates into CASSLRQGFGELFF.

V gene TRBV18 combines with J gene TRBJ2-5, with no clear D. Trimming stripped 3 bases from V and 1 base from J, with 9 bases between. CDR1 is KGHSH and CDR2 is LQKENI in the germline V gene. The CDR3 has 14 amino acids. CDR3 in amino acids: CASSPPNGQETQYF. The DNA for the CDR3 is TGTGCCAGCTCACCCCCCAACGGCCAAGAGACCCAGTACTTC.

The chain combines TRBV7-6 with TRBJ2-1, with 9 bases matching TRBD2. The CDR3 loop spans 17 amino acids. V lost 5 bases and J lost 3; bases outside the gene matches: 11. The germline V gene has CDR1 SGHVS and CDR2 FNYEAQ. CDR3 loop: CASSPRLAATIYNEQFF. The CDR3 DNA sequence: TGTGCCAGCAGCCCAAGACTAGCGGCGACTATCTACAATGAGCAGTTCTTC.

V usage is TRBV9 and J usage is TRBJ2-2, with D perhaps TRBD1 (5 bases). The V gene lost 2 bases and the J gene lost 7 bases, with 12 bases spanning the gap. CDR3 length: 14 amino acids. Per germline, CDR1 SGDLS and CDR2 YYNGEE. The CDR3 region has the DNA TGTGCCAGCAGCGTGTCTCAGGGTGACGGGGAGCTGTTTTTT. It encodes CASSVSQGDGELFF.

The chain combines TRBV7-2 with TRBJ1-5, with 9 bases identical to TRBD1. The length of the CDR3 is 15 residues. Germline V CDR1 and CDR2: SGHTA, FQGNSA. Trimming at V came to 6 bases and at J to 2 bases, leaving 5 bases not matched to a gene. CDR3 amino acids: CASRTDRGGNQPQHF. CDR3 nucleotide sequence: TGTGCCAGCAGGACGGACAGGGGTGGCAATCAGCCCCAGCATTTT. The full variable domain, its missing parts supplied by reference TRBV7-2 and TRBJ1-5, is GAGVSQSPSNKVTEKGKDVELRCDPISGHTALYWYRQSLGQGLEFLIYFQGNSAPDKSGLPSDRFSAERTGGSVSTLTIQRTQQEDSAVYLCASRTDRGGNQPQHFGDGTRLSIL.

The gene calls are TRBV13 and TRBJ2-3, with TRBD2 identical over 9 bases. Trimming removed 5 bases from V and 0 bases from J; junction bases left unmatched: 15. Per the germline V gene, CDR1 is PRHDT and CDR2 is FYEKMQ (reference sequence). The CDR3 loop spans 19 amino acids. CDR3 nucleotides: TGTGCCAGCAGCGTTAATCTAGCGGGGTTTTTTTCTAGCACAGATACGCAGTATTTT. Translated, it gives CASSVNLAGFFSSTDTQYF.

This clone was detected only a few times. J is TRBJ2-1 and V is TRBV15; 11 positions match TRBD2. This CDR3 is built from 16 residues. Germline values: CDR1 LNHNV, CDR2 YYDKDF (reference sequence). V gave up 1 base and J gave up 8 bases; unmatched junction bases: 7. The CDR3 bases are TGTGCCACCAGCAGAGTAGCACTAGCGGGAGAGCATGAGCAGTTCTTC. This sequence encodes CATSRVALAGEHEQFF.

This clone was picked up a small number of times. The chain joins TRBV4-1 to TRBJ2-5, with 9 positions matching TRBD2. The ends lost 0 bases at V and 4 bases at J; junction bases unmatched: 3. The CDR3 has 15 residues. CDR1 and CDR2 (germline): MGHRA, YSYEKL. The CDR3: CASSQEGGRGETQYF. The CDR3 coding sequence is TGCGCCAGCAGCCAAGAAGGCGGGAGGGGAGAGACCCAGTACTTC.

CDR3 nucleotide sequence: TGTGCCAGCAGGACTAGCGGGAGGCCGACAGATACGCAGTATTTT. This translates into CASRTSGRPTDTQYF. The chain uses TRBV7-6 and TRBJ2-3, with 13 bases aligning to TRBD2. CDR1 is SGHVS, CDR2 FNYEAQ, per germline. CDR3 length equals 15 residues. The V gene end was trimmed by 6 bases and the J gene end by 3 bases; junction bases not matched to a gene: 3.